This entry concerns a single T cell receptor (beta chain). The sample holds other DNA sequences that translate to the same CDR3. The CDR3 totals 13 residues. The V gene lost 6 bases and the J gene lost 6 bases, with 11 bases spanning the gap. The data were obtained in a study of blood T cell repertoires in COVID-19. The repertoire was sequenced with immunoSEQ multiplex PCR; TCRdb's copy has only in-frame clones and lacks some. The sample records about 460,000 clones, about 88% being singletons. The chain recombines TRBV12-3 or TRBV12-4 with TRBJ2-2; D might be TRBD1 (5 bases). The receptor's source is a woman aged 60-70 years who had recovered from COVID-19. The sample taken for sequencing was PBMCs or T cells enriched from blood (not recorded which). CDR3 nucleotides: TGTGCCAGCAGACCTACAGGATCCGGGGAGCTGTTTTTT. This encodes CASRPTGSGELFF.